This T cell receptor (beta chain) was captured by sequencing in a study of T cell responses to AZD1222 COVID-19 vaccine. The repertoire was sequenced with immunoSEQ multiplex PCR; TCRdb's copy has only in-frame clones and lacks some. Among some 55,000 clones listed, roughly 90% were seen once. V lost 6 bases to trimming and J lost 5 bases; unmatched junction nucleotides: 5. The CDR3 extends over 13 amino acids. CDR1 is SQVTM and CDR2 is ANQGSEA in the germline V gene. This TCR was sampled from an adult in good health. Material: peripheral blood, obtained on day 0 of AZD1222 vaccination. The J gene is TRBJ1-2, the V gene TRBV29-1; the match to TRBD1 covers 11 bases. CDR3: CSVGDRGTYGYTF. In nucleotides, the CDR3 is TGCAGCGTGGGGGACAGGGGGACTTATGGCTACACCTTC.